This is a list of T cell receptor beta chains from one sample in a study of blood T cell repertoires in COVID-19. Some clones are missing from TCRdb's copy, which holds only in-frame ones; the method was immunoSEQ multiplex PCR. The profile shows 100,000 or so clones, around 93% of them singletons. The sequenced sample was peripheral blood. Receptors were obtained from a man aged 50-60 years with acute or convalescent COVID-19. Both conserved end residues are part of each CDR3. A D gene is named only where the DNA matches it firmly. Not every row has a clone size; where given, it reads once, few, many or a size class.

D gene	CDR3 length	V gene	clone size	J gene	CDR3 DNA	CDR3 protein
TRBD1	17	TRBV2	NA	TRBJ1-2	TGTGCCAGCAGTGAACCCCACGCCTGGGGACAGGACTATGGCTACACCTTC	CASSEPHAWGQDYGYTF
NA	14	TRBV5-1	NA	TRBJ1-2	TGCGCCAGCAGCTTGGCCAGGGTAGACTATGGCTACACCTTC	CASSLARVDYGYTF
TRBD1	16	TRBV7-2	NA	TRBJ2-7	TGTGCCAGCAGCTTAGTAGGGACAGGGGGTACCTACGAGCAGTACTTC	CASSLVGTGGTYEQYF
NA	14	TRBV7-6	NA	TRBJ2-3	TGTGCCAGCAGCTTAGCCAGAAACACAGATACGCAGTATTTT	CASSLARNTDTQYF
NA	15	TRBV5-5	NA	TRBJ1-4	TGTGCCAGCAGCTCCCCCGGACAGCTTAATGAAAAACTGTTTTTT	CASSSPGQLNEKLFF
NA	15	TRBV16	NA	TRBJ1-1	TGTGCCAGCAGCCAATTGACGACAGCGAACACTGAAGCTTTCTTT	CASSQLTTANTEAFF
NA	13	TRBV3-1/TRBV3-2	NA	TRBJ1-1	TGTGCCAGCAGCAGGGGGGGGGAAACTGAAGCTTTCTTT	CASSRGGETEAFF
NA	12	TRBV13	NA	TRBJ1-6	TGTGCCAGCAGCTTCCTTAATTCACCCCTCCACTTT	CASSFLNSPLHF
TRBD1	14	TRBV30	few	TRBJ1-3	TGTGCCTGTACAGGGGACCGCTCTGGAAACACCATATATTTT	CACTGDRSGNTIYF
NA	14	TRBV29-1	NA	TRBJ2-1	TGCAGCGTTGTCGGGTGGCAGGGGGGCAATGAGCAGTTCTTC	CSVVGWQGGNEQFF
NA	12	TRBV5-6	once	TRBJ2-5	TGTGCCAGCAGCTTGTCGAGGGAGACCCAGTACTTC	CASSLSRETQYF
NA	12	TRBV5-1	NA	TRBJ1-1	TGCGCCAGCAGCTTGGAGACTTCGGAAGCTTTCTTT	CASSLETSEAFF
TRBD1	18	TRBV5-6	NA	TRBJ1-1	TGTGCCAGCAGCTTGGGTCGGGGACAGAGGTCACTCGGCACTGAAGCTTTCTTT	CASSLGRGQRSLGTEAFF
NA	15	TRBV6-2/TRBV6-3	NA	TRBJ2-3	TGTGCCAGCAGTGATCGGAGGGGTTACACAGATACGCAGTATTTT	CASSDRRGYTDTQYF
NA	13	TRBV19	NA	TRBJ1-6	TGTGCCAGTAGTTCCCGGAGTCAGGGACCCCTCCACTTT	CASSSRSQGPLHF
TRBD1	14	TRBV20-1	NA	TRBJ1-6	TGCAGTGCTAGTGGGACAGGAACTAATTCACCCCTCCACTTT	CSASGTGTNSPLHF
TRBD1	16	TRBV25-1	NA	TRBJ1-2	TGTGCCAGCAGTGAATATGACCGGGACAGGGATTTTGGCTACACCTTC	CASSEYDRDRDFGYTF
NA	16	TRBV9	NA	TRBJ1-2	TGTGCCAGCAGCCCCCACTGGCAGGTCAGGAACTATGGCTACACCTTC	CASSPHWQVRNYGYTF
NA	13	TRBV6-5	NA	TRBJ1-1	TGTGCCAGCAGGGACAGCACTCATCGGGGAGCTTTCTTT	CASRDSTHRGAFF
NA	15	TRBV29-1	NA	TRBJ2-3	TGCAGCGTTGGTGACACCCGCAGCTCTACAGATACGCAGTATTTT	CSVGDTRSSTDTQYF
NA	13	TRBV5-1	NA	TRBJ2-1	TGCGCCAGCAGCGGAGGACTATACAATGAGCAGTTCTTC	CASSGGLYNEQFF
NA	14	TRBV9	NA	TRBJ2-2	TGTGCCAGCAGCGGGGGGCCGGGGACCGGGGAGCTGTTTTTT	CASSGGPGTGELFF
NA	13	TRBV5-1	once	TRBJ1-1	TGCGCCAGCAGCTTGGCGGGGTCGACTGAAGCTTTCTTT	CASSLAGSTEAFF
TRBD1	14	TRBV15	few	TRBJ2-1	TGTGCCACCAGCCGGGGACAGGATTACAATGAGCAGTTCTTC	CATSRGQDYNEQFF
NA	17	TRBV3-1/TRBV3-2	NA	TRBJ1-2	TGTGCCAGCAGCCAAGCGGGGAGTAGTAGGGGGAACTATGGCTACACCTTC	CASSQAGSSRGNYGYTF
NA	11	TRBV20-1	NA	TRBJ2-5	TGCAGTGCTAGAGATTCGGGGACCCAGTACTTC	CSARDSGTQYF
NA	15	TRBV10-3	NA	TRBJ2-1	TGTGCCATCAGTCCACTAGCCAGCCTACCTAATGAGCAGTTCTTC	CAISPLASLPNEQFF
TRBD1	13	TRBV7-9	NA	TRBJ1-2	TGTGCCAGCAGCGTCGGGACAGGGTTTGGCTACACCTTC	CASSVGTGFGYTF
NA	15	TRBV9	NA	TRBJ1-2	TGTGCCAGCAGCGTAGTGACGGGGGGTGGATATGGCTACACCTTC	CASSVVTGGGYGYTF
NA	16	TRBV7-8	NA	TRBJ1-2	TGTGCCAGCAGCTTAGGGACACCTCCTGTTAACTATGGCTACACCTTC	CASSLGTPPVNYGYTF
TRBD1	15	TRBV11-3	NA	TRBJ2-7	TGTGCCAGCAGCTTAGAAGGGACAGGGCGCTACGAGCAGTACTTC	CASSLEGTGRYEQYF
TRBD1	13	TRBV9	NA	TRBJ1-2	TGTGCCAGCAGCAGTGACAGGGGAGGAGGCTACACCTTC	CASSSDRGGGYTF
NA	16	TRBV18	NA	TRBJ2-1	TGTGCCAGCTCACCGCTCGAGGGACTCTCCTACAATGAGCAGTTCTTC	CASSPLEGLSYNEQFF
TRBD1	12	TRBV29-1	NA	TRBJ2-5	TGCAGCGTTGGACAGGGCCAAGAGACCCAGTACTTC	CSVGQGQETQYF
TRBD1	18	TRBV5-1	NA	TRBJ1-5	TGCGCCAGCAGCTTGGGATCCCAGGGGGGATATAGCAATCAGCCCCAGCATTTT	CASSLGSQGGYSNQPQHF
TRBD1	14	TRBV7-2	NA	TRBJ1-1	TGTGCCAGCAGCGCGGACAGGGGTAGGCCTGAAGCTTTCTTT	CASSADRGRPEAFF
NA	12	TRBV19	NA	TRBJ1-4	TGTGCCAGTAGTATAGTTCGGGGAGAACTGTTTTTT	CASSIVRGELFF
NA	14	TRBV5-4	NA	TRBJ1-1	TGTGCCAGCAGCTCCCCGGACAGGAACACTGAAGCTTTCTTT	CASSSPDRNTEAFF
TRBD1	15	TRBV5-6	NA	TRBJ2-5	TGTGCCAGCAGCCAAGTGGGTAGGGGGCACGAGACCCAGTACTTC	CASSQVGRGHETQYF
TRBD1	16	TRBV19	NA	TRBJ1-5	TGTGCCAGTACCGCCGAGGGGGCTGCGAGCAATCAGCCCCAGCATTTT	CASTAEGAASNQPQHF
TRBD2	16	TRBV28	NA	TRBJ2-2	TGTGCCAGCAGTTTAGCTAGCGGGGGGTTCGTCGGGGAGCTGTTTTTT	CASSLASGGFVGELFF
TRBD1	14	TRBV3-1/TRBV3-2	NA	TRBJ1-4	TGTGCCAGCAGGGACAGGGGAGGGAATGAAAAACTGTTTTTT	CASRDRGGNEKLFF
TRBD2	16	TRBV19	once	TRBJ2-5	TGTGCCAGTAGTATGGGAACTAGCGGGAGGGGGAAGACCCAGTACTTC	CASSMGTSGRGKTQYF
NA	16	TRBV6-2/TRBV6-3	NA	TRBJ2-5	TGTGCCAGCAGCTCAGACAGGCCAACGTACCAAGAGACCCAGTACTTC	CASSSDRPTYQETQYF
TRBD1	16	TRBV4-1	NA	TRBJ1-1	TGCGCCAGCAGCCAAGATACTGGGACAGGTATCACTGAAGCTTTCTTT	CASSQDTGTGITEAFF
TRBD1	16	TRBV14	once	TRBJ2-5	TGTGCCAGCAGCCCCGGGACAGGGGGGTTCAAAGAGACCCAGTACTTC	CASSPGTGGFKETQYF
TRBD1	14	TRBV24-1	few	TRBJ2-2	TGTGCCACCAGCATTACAGGGGGGACCGGGGAGCTGTTTTTT	CATSITGGTGELFF
TRBD1	11	TRBV6-5	NA	TRBJ1-2	TGTGCCAGCGGACAGGGGCCCGGCTACACCTTC	CASGQGPGYTF
NA	13	TRBV18	NA	TRBJ1-5	TGTGCCAGCCAGTTAGTGAGGGAACAGCCCCAGCATTTT	CASQLVREQPQHF
TRBD1	14	TRBV2	NA	TRBJ1-3	TGTGCCAGCAGTTCCCGGGACAGGGTGAACACCATATATTTT	CASSSRDRVNTIYF
TRBD2	16	TRBV7-2	NA	TRBJ2-1	TGTGCCAGCAGCTTAGGCAGCGGGGCGACATACAATGAGCAGTTCTTC	CASSLGSGATYNEQFF
NA	11	TRBV20-1	NA	TRBJ1-5	TGCAGTGCTATAGGGGATCAGCCCCAGCATTTT	CSAIGDQPQHF
NA	15	TRBV27	NA	TRBJ2-4	TGTGCCAGCAGTCGCGTGGGGGGAATCGGTAACATTCAGTACTTC	CASSRVGGIGNIQYF
NA	18	TRBV4-3	NA	TRBJ1-6	TGCGCCAGCAGCCACCCTCCCGGACAGAGCTCCTATAATTCACCCCTCCACTTT	CASSHPPGQSSYNSPLHF
NA	14	TRBV27	NA	TRBJ1-2	TGTGCCAGCAGAACAGACAGGACCAACTATGGCTACACCTTC	CASRTDRTNYGYTF
NA	15	TRBV5-1	NA	TRBJ2-2	TGCGCCAGCAGCTTCGGAGGGTCGGGCACCGGGGAGCTGTTTTTT	CASSFGGSGTGELFF